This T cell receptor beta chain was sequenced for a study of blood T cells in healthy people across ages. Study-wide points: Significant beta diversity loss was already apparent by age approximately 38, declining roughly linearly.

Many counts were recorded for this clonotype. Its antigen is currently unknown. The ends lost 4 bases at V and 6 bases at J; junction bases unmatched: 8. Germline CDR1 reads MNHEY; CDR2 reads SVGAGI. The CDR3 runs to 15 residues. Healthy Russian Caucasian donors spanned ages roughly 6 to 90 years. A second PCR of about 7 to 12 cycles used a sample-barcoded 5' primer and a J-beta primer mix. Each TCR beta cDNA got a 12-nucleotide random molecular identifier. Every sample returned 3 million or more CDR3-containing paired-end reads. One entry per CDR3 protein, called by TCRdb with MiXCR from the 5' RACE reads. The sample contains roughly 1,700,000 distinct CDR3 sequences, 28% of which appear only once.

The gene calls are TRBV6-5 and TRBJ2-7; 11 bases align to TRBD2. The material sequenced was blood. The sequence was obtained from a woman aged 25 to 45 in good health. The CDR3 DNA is TGTGCCAGCAGTTCCCGACTAGCGGGATACCGCGAGCAGTACTTC. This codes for CASSSRLAGYREQYF.